This TCR beta chain was documented in a study of CD8+CD57+ T cells in acquired aplastic anemia. Study-level information: Sorted cells (CD4+ and CD8+) yielded DNA amounts that averaged 3.2 ug.

V lost 5 bases, J lost 4 bases, and 7 bases stayed unmatched. The length of the CDR3 is 14 residues. Germline CDR1 is SNHLY and CDR2 is FYNNEI. Study-level findings and limits: The study identified almost 30 CD8+ CDR3 sequences shared by patients and controls.

Those patients picked for sequencing had displayed CD8+CD57+ cell expansion on flow cytometry. Each patient had severe acquired aplastic anemia. By the time of blood sampling, patients had still received no therapy. Genomic DNA was employed as the template in profiling TCR beta VDJ and CDR3. A single record per CDR3 protein comes from TCRdb applying MiXCR to the reads. Of hundreds of thousands of distinct CDR3 sequences listed, about a third are singletons. Ten or more counts support this clonotype. As yet, its antigen is unknown. This rearrangement joins TRBV2 to TRBJ1-1; 7 positions match TRBD1. The sequenced sample consisted of sorted CD4+, CD8+, or CD8+CD57+ T cells (not recorded which) from PBMCs. The TCR comes from a human donor with aplastic anemia. The CDR3 coding sequence is TGTGCCAGCAGTACTGACAGGGCGACCACTGAAGCTTTCTTT. Translating gives CASSTDRATTEAFF.